What follows are 22 T cell receptor beta chains derived from one specimen sequenced in a study of early T cells in non-severe SARS-CoV-2 infection. One entry per CDR3 protein, called by TCRdb with MiXCR from the 5' RACE reads. The sample gives 25,000 to 35,000 distinct CDR3 sequences, about 4.6% of which show up once; approximately 5% is in the top ten. The sample here was whole blood, taken at baseline. These receptors came from an adult who was a healthcare worker with PCR-confirmed SARS-CoV-2 infection or an uninfected control (not recorded which).

This clonotype occurred many times. The chain links TRBV2 to TRBJ2-1; unclear D gene. The CDR3 is made up of 14 amino acids. V lost 1 base and J lost 2, with 6 bases in between. Germline V gives CDR1 SNHLY, CDR2 FYNNEI. The CDR3 region has the DNA TGTGCCAGCAGTGAAGTAGTTGCCTACAATGAGCAGTTCTTC. Protein sequence: CASSEVVAYNEQFF.

This clonotype was detected ten times or more. J is TRBJ2-1 and V is TRBV19; D possibly corresponds to TRBD1 (6 bases). This CDR3 comprises 15 residues. Germline CDR1 is LNHDA and CDR2 is SQIVND (reference sequence). Trimming took 7 bases from V and 4 from J, leaving 17 bases between them. CDR3 sequence reads: CASTKRQDGYNEQFF. CDR3 DNA: TGTGCCAGTACTAAAAGACAGGACGGTTACAATGAGCAGTTCTTC.

This clonotype was recorded at least ten times. This sequence joins TRBV7-9 and TRBJ2-7; a weak D match, TRBD2 (6 bases). The CDR3 covers 15 residues. Trimming took off 4 bases at V and 0 bases at J, with 13 bases between the two ends. Germline lookup yields CDR1 SEHNR and CDR2 FQNEAQ (reference sequence). CDR3 bases: TGTGCCAGCAGCTCCCGGGACTCCGTCTCCTACGAGCAGTACTTC. Its protein product is CASSSRDSVSYEQYF. The full variable domain, with the rest looked up from reference TRBV7-9 and TRBJ2-7, is DTGVSQNPRHKITKRGQNVTFRCDPISEHNRLYWYRQTLGQGPEFLTYFQNEAQLEKSRLLSDRFSAERPKGSFSTLEIQRTEQGDSAMYLCASSSRDSVSYEQYFGPGTRLTVT.

This clonotype was found many times. CDR3 loop: CASSLMPGGQYNEQFF. The CDR3 DNA follows: TGTGCCAGCAGCTTAATGCCCGGGGGGCAATACAATGAGCAGTTCTTC. This rearrangement joins TRBV7-2 to TRBJ2-1; weak D call: TRBD2 (7 bases). Germline V gene lookup returns CDR1 SGHTA and CDR2 FQGNSA. The V end lost 2 bases, the J end lost 4 bases, and 15 bases lay between the germline ends. This CDR3 is 16 amino acids long. Full variable domain (missing parts from reference TRBV7-2 and TRBJ2-1): GAGVSQSPSNKVTEKGKDVELRCDPISGHTALYWYRQSLGQGLEFLIYFQGNSAPDKSGLPSDRFSAERTGGSVSTLTIQRTQQEDSAVYLCASSLMPGGQYNEQFFGPGTRLTVL.

This clonotype has only a few counts. The chain employs TRBV19 and TRBJ2-3; 10 nucleotides match TRBD2. The CDR3 loop spans 14 amino acids. Germline V CDR1 and CDR2: LNHDA, SQIVND (reference sequence). Trimming removed 4 bases from V and 3 bases from J; junction bases left unmatched: 1. CDR3 protein: CASSTGLATDTQYF. CDR3 coding DNA: TGTGCCAGTAGTACGGGACTAGCGACAGATACGCAGTATTTT.

The sample holds many counts of this clonotype. V and J are TRBV6-1 and TRBJ1-2, with no clear D. V was pared by 3 bases and J by 2 bases, with 7 bases between. The germline CDR1 and CDR2 sequences are MNHNS and SASEGT. The CDR3 sequence is 13 residues long. CDR3 DNA: TGTGCCAGCAGTGAGCGACGGAACTATGGCTACACCTTC. Its translation: CASSERRNYGYTF.

This clonotype was observed at least ten times. The V call is TRBV7-3, the J call TRBJ2-3, with TRBD2 matching 8 bases. CDR1 and CDR2 (germline): SGHTA, FQGTGA. This CDR3 region has 15 residues. J gave up 6 bases and V 4 bases, and 9 bases lay outside the gene matches. CDR3 residues: CASSSAGTRGDTQYF. The CDR3 DNA follows: TGTGCCAGCAGCTCGGCCGGGACTAGGGGCGATACGCAGTATTTT.

This clonotype appeared many times. The V gene is TRBV12-3 or TRBV12-4, the J gene TRBJ2-3; no clear D gene. CDR3 length equals 15 residues. Trimming took off 0 bases at V and 9 bases at J, with 16 bases between the two ends. Here the CDR3 reads CASSLAPLGVGTQYF. The CDR3 coding sequence is TGTGCCAGCAGTTTAGCCCCCCTTGGGGTAGGCACGCAGTATTTT.

This clonotype was picked up many times. The chain is built from TRBV20-1 and TRBJ2-1; 7 bases line up with TRBD1. V was pared by 6 bases and J by 8 bases, with 7 bases of the junction left unmatched. The V gene's germline CDR1 is DFQATT and CDR2 SNEGSKA (reference sequence). This CDR3 contains 12 residues. The CDR3 sequence is CSAVTQGDEQFF. The DNA of the CDR3 is TGCAGTGCCGTTACCCAGGGGGATGAGCAGTTCTTC.

This clonotype has just a few counts. The chain joins TRBV20-1 to TRBJ2-5; D is undetermined. The CDR3 is 13 residues long. The germline V gene has CDR1 DFQATT and CDR2 SNEGSKA (reference sequence). V lost 0 bases and J 3 bases, leaving 8 bases between the germline ends. The CDR3 DNA reads TGCAGTGCTAGAGAACCGACGGAAGAGACCCAGTACTTC. Protein product: CSAREPTEETQYF.

This clonotype was seen repeatedly, ten times or more. The gene calls are TRBV7-9 and TRBJ2-3; 7 bases are shared with TRBD2. CDR3 length: 15 amino acids. V lost 4 bases to trimming and J lost 2 bases; unmatched junction nucleotides: 6. Germline CDR1 SEHNR, CDR2 FQNEAQ (reference sequence). Here the CDR3 reads CASSSLGGSTDTQYF. The CDR3, as DNA: TGTGCCAGCAGCTCCCTGGGGGGGTCCACAGATACGCAGTATTTT.

The genes are TRBV24-1 and TRBJ2-1; 7 nucleotides match TRBD1. V shed 4 bases, J shed 4 bases, and the junction held 6 bases outside the gene matches. The CDR3 sequence is 15 residues long. CDR1 KGHDR and CDR2 SFDVKD come from the germline V gene. CDR3 residues: CATSEGQTGYNEQFF. In DNA form, the CDR3 reads TGTGCCACCAGTGAGGGACAGACAGGATACAATGAGCAGTTCTTC.

The chain carries TRBV6-5 and TRBJ2-7; TRBD2 matches 10 bases. The CDR3 sequence is 16 residues long. V lost 0 bases and J lost 2; bases outside the gene matches: 4. The germline CDR1 and CDR2 sequences are MNHEY and SVGAGI. The chain's CDR3 is CASSYSGLARTYEQYF. The DNA for the CDR3 is TGTGCCAGCAGTTACTCGGGACTAGCGAGAACCTACGAGCAGTACTTC.

CDR3: CSARAGDTEAFF. In DNA form, the CDR3 reads TGCAGTGCTAGAGCAGGGGATACTGAAGCTTTCTTT. The chain links TRBV20-1 to TRBJ1-1; weak D call: TRBD1 (6 bases). In germline, CDR1 is DFQATT, CDR2 SNEGSKA (reference sequence). CDR3 length equals 12 residues. Trimming left V 1 base short and J 5 bases short, with 8 bases between.

There are many counts of this clonotype. The rearrangement uses TRBV6-2 or TRBV6-3 and TRBJ2-7, with D perhaps matching TRBD1 or TRBD2 (5 bases each). The V gene lost 2 bases and the J gene lost 3 bases, with 23 bases spanning the gap. The CDR3 runs to 18 residues. The germline V gene has CDR1 MNHEY and CDR2 SVGEGT. The CDR3 loop is CASSYGPVGAGGGYEQYF. CDR3 nucleotide sequence: TGTGCCAGCAGTTACGGCCCGGTTGGAGCTGGTGGGGGCTACGAGCAGTACTTC.

The table lists this clonotype with many counts. The gene calls are TRBV12-3 or TRBV12-4 and TRBJ1-5; unclear D gene. V was clipped by 5 bases and J by 2 bases, with 13 bases between them. The CDR3 contains 15 residues. This chain's CDR3 is CASSAKGIGNQPQHF. The CDR3 nucleotides are TGTGCCAGCAGTGCTAAGGGTATTGGCAATCAGCCCCAGCATTTT.

This clonotype is categorized as medium-sized. This chain links TRBV20-1 with TRBJ2-7; 9 positions match TRBD1. Trimming cost V 6 bases and J 4 bases; bases outside gene matches: 10. The CDR3 loop spans 14 amino acids. Germline lookup yields CDR1 DFQATT and CDR2 SNEGSKA (reference sequence). The CDR3 spells CSAGRGQGVYEQYF. The CDR3 DNA is TGCAGTGCAGGGCGGGGACAGGGAGTTTACGAGCAGTACTTC.

This clonotype occurred many times. The chain combines TRBV9 with TRBJ1-5; 8 nucleotides agree with TRBD1. CDR3 length equals 15 residues. CDR1 and CDR2 (germline): SGDLS, YYNGEE. J gave up 4 bases and V 0 bases, and 3 bases lay outside the gene matches. DNA for the CDR3: TGTGCCAGCAGCGTAGGACAGGGGTTGAATCAGCCCCAGCATTTT. This sequence encodes CASSVGQGLNQPQHF.

This clonotype has at least ten counts. The chain is built from TRBV25-1 and TRBJ1-1, with 9 bases lining up with TRBD1. The CDR3 is 12 amino acids. CDR1 MGHDK and CDR2 SYGVNS come from the germline V gene. The ends lost 4 bases at V and 7 bases at J; junction bases unmatched: 1. The CDR3 spells CASSGQGDEAFF. The CDR3 DNA is TGTGCCAGCAGTGGACAGGGGGATGAAGCTTTCTTT.

By sample share, this clonotype is medium-sized. V gene TRBV20-1 combines with J gene TRBJ1-2; D gene unclear. The length of the CDR3 is 13 residues. Germline V gene sequence: CDR1 DFQATT, CDR2 SNEGSKA (reference sequence). Trimming removed 3 bases at V and 6 bases at J, with 14 bases between. CDR3 nucleotide sequence: TGCAGTGCTAGTTATCAGGCGCAGCATGGCTACACCTTC. Protein product: CSASYQAQHGYTF.

This clonotype showed up many times. The chain joins TRBV5-1 to TRBJ2-3; tentative D call: TRBD2 (6 bases). Germline V gene lookup returns CDR1 SGHRS and CDR2 YFSETQ. The V and J ends lost 5 bases and 2 bases respectively, with 9 bases between them. The length of the CDR3 is 13 residues. Written as DNA, the CDR3 is TGCGCCAGCAGGGGGACTGCCACAGATACGCAGTATTTT. It translates to CASRGTATDTQYF.

This clonotype was seen many times. The chain has TRBV9 and TRBJ2-3; no clear D. The CDR3 length is 14 residues. Per the germline V gene, CDR1 is SGDLS and CDR2 is YYNGEE. Trimming removed 3 bases at V and 2 bases at J, with 10 bases between. CDR3: CASSAQGTTDTQYF. The CDR3 DNA reads TGTGCCAGCAGCGCACAAGGTACCACAGATACGCAGTATTTT.